This TCR beta chain was obtained from a study of neoadjuvant anti-PD-1 for oral cavity cancer. Whole-study context: Patients without progression received a fourth nivolumab dose around day 43, then surgical resection on days 50-56.

Of note for this clone: Its antigen is unidentified.

Assay: immunoSEQ multiplex PCR; the TCRdb copy retains only in-frame clones and omits some. Of roughly 14,000 clones in the sample, around two thirds were seen once. Study conclusions and caveats: Post-nivolumab, blood T cell clonality was significantly elevated in non-responders.

This sequence was found in a person aged 35-79 years with oral cavity squamous cell carcinoma. The starting material was PBMCs, obtained before nivolumab (anti-PD-1) treatment.

This CDR3 is CASTSRGVGNQPQHF. For the CDR3, the DNA is TGTGCCAGCACCTCTAGGGGAGTGGGCAATCAGCCCCAGCATTTT. The chain employs TRBV6-1 and TRBJ1-5, with D possibly TRBD1 on 5 matching bases. The CDR3 sequence is 15 residues long. Germline-derived CDR1 and CDR2 are MNHNS and SASEGT. Trimming removed 7 bases from V and 2 bases from J, with 15 bases in between.